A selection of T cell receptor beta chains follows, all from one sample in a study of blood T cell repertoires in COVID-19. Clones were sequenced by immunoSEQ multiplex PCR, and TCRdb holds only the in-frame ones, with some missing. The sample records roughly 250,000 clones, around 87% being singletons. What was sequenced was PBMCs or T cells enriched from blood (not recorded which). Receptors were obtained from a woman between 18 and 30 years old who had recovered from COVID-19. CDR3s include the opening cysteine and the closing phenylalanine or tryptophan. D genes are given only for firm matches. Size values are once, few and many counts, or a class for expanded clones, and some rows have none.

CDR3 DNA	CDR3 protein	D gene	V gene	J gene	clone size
TGTGCCAGCAGCTCCTTCGGGGGGGCGGGCACAGATACGCAGTATTTT	CASSSFGGAGTDTQYF	TRBD2	TRBV3-1/TRBV3-2	TRBJ2-3	.
TGTGCCAGCAGTTTATCCCCCCCTCGCCGGGACAGGTATGGCAATGAGCAGTTCTTC	CASSLSPPRRDRYGNEQFF	TRBD1	TRBV27	TRBJ2-1	.
TGTGCCAGCAGCCTGGCGGGACTAGCGGGGGGGCGTGATACGCGGTATTTT	CASSLAGLAGGRDTRYF	TRBD2	TRBV7-3	TRBJ2-3	.
TGTGCCAGCAATTATCTCGCCCCTAAAAACAATGAGCAGTTCTTC	CASNYLAPKNNEQFF	.	TRBV2	TRBJ2-1	.
TGTGCCAGCAGATACCGGGACTTCTCCTACGAGCAGTACTTC	CASRYRDFSYEQYF	.	TRBV6-2/TRBV6-3	TRBJ2-7	.
TGCGCCAGCAGCTTGGTTGAGGGGAACACTGAAGCTTTCTTT	CASSLVEGNTEAFF	.	TRBV5-1	TRBJ1-1	.
TGTGCCAGCAGCTCGACAGGGGGTTCCTACAATGAGCAGTTCTTC	CASSSTGGSYNEQFF	TRBD1	TRBV11-3	TRBJ2-1	.
TGCGCCAGCAGTGAGCCCGGCGGGGCCGACCAGCAGTTCTTC	CASSEPGGADQQFF	.	TRBV10-1	TRBJ2-1	once
TGTGCCAGTAGTATAGATCTATGGGAGTCTGGGGCCAACGTCCTGACTTTC	CASSIDLWESGANVLTF	.	TRBV19	TRBJ2-6	.
TGTGCCAGCAGTTTTGGGCCTTACTATGGCTACACCTTC	CASSFGPYYGYTF	.	TRBV6-6	TRBJ1-2	.